The source of this TCR beta chain is a study of blood T cell repertoires in COVID-19. Study summary: The origin of the acute and convalescent COVID-19 samples was the United States, Italy and Spain.

Germline CDR1 reads SGHNT; CDR2 reads YYREEE (reference sequence). The V and J ends lost 2 bases and 6 bases, in that order; junction bases with no gene match: 5. The CDR3 contains 15 residues. Seattle patient enrollment occurred during active infection, with longitudinal follow-up thereafter. Clones were sequenced by immunoSEQ multiplex PCR, and TCRdb holds only the in-frame ones, with some missing. The table records more than 95,000 clones, about 93% of them present only once. The material sequenced was peripheral blood. V is TRBV5-4 and J is TRBJ2-1; 10 bases align to TRBD2. This TCR was recovered from a man aged 50 to 59 with COVID-19, enrolled during active disease. The CDR3 DNA follows: TGTGCCAGCAGCTTAAGGCTAGCGGGAGCCAATGAGCAGTTCTTC. Protein sequence: CASSLRLAGANEQFF.